Listed here are 14 T cell receptor beta chains from one sample, sequenced in a study of T cells after yellow fever vaccination. A single record per CDR3 protein comes from TCRdb applying MiXCR to the 5' RACE reads. Here the sample spans 450,000 to 550,000 distinct CDR3 sequences, 21% being singletons. The specimen comprised PBMCs, sampled about 21 days after the first yellow fever vaccination. Receptor source: a man between 18 and 29 years old who received the YFV17D yellow fever vaccine.

The chain uses TRBV19 and TRBJ2-3; 7 bases align to TRBD1. This CDR3 comprises 14 residues. CDR1 LNHDA and CDR2 SQIVND come from the germline V gene (reference sequence). Trimming cost V 4 bases and J 3 bases; bases outside gene matches: 4. The CDR3 loop is CASSTNRGTDTQYF. The DNA of the CDR3 is TGTGCCAGTAGTACCAACAGGGGAACAGATACGCAGTATTTT.

This clonotype was seen ten or more times. The chain combines TRBV7-9 with TRBJ2-7; maybe TRBD1 (5 bases). The ends were cut back, 4 bases at V and 9 bases at J, with 10 bases in the middle. CDR3 length: 11 amino acids. In germline, CDR1 is SEHNR, CDR2 FQNEAQ (reference sequence). For the CDR3, the DNA is TGTGCCAGCAGCTCAGGGTTCGGGCAGTACGTC. Its translation: CASSSGFGQYV.

V and J are TRBV5-1 and TRBJ1-2; D possibly corresponds to TRBD1 (5 bases). Trimming removed 1 base at V and 5 bases at J, with 15 bases between. Germline V gene lookup returns CDR1 SGHRS and CDR2 YFSETQ. The CDR3 loop spans 15 amino acids. CDR3 in DNA: TGCGCCAGCAGCTTGCATGGGGGGACGGATTATGGCTACACCTTC. It encodes CASSLHGGTDYGYTF.

This chain links TRBV28 with TRBJ2-3; D possibly corresponds to TRBD2 (6 bases). The germline CDR1 and CDR2 sequences are MDHEN and SYDVKM. V was clipped by 8 bases and J by 4 bases, with 22 bases between them. The CDR3 totals 16 residues. The CDR3 region is CASSPGTPINADTQYF. CDR3 in DNA: TGTGCCAGCTCCCCCGGGACTCCCATCAACGCAGATACGCAGTATTTT.

This clonotype has a single count. The genes are TRBV11-2 and TRBJ2-7; no clear D gene. Germline V gene sequence: CDR1 SGHAT, CDR2 FQNNGV. V dropped 1 base and J dropped 0 bases, with 16 bases sitting between them. The CDR3 extends over 17 amino acids. This CDR3 reads CASSLGVVSLASYEQYF. As DNA, the CDR3 is TGTGCCAGCAGCTTAGGCGTGGTCAGCCTCGCCTCCTACGAGCAGTACTTC.

This clonotype was seen a few times. The chain recombines TRBV18 with TRBJ1-3; D gene ambiguous. Trimming cost V 4 bases and J 1 base, with 11 bases left between them. Germline values: CDR1 KGHSH, CDR2 LQKENI. This CDR3 region has 15 residues. CDR3 DNA sequence: TGTGCCAGCTCACTCGGGGTCTCATCTGGAAACACCATATATTTT. Encoded protein: CASSLGVSSGNTIYF.

This clonotype was seen only a few times. The rearrangement uses TRBV10-3 and TRBJ1-2, with a weak D call TRBD1 (6 bases). CDR3 length equals 14 residues. Per the germline V gene, CDR1 is ENHRY and CDR2 is SYGVKD. Trimming cost V 2 bases and J 1 base, with 8 bases left between them. CDR3 nucleotides: TGTGCCATCAGTGAGGACAGGTTTAACTATGGCTACACCTTC. This codes for CAISEDRFNYGYTF.

This clonotype turned up a few times. This chain links TRBV21-1 with TRBJ1-1; no DNA check was done on the table's D call, TRBD1. TRBV21-1 corresponds to a pseudogene. The CDR3 extends over 12 amino acids. The CDR3 is CASSKGNRETFF. CDR3 coding DNA: TGTGCCAGCAGCAAAGGGAACAGGGAGACTTTCTTT.

CDR3 DNA sequence: TGTGCCAGCAGTTACTTCCCGAACACTGAAGCTTTCTTT. Its protein is CASSYFPNTEAFF. The chain carries TRBV6-6 and TRBJ1-1; D is unclear. The CDR3 is 13 amino acids. Germline V gene lookup returns CDR1 MNHNY and CDR2 SVGAGI (reference sequence). V was trimmed by 1 base and J by 1 base, leaving 4 bases between them.

This clonotype was seen a handful of times. The rearrangement links TRBV6-5 to TRBJ1-6; D uncertain. This CDR3 region has 14 residues. Trimming pared 1 base from V and 4 bases from J, leaving 5 bases between. Per germline, CDR1 MNHEY and CDR2 SVGAGI. The CDR3 protein is CASSYLPYNSPLHF. In nucleotides, the CDR3 is TGTGCCAGCAGTTACTTGCCGTATAATTCACCCCTCCACTTT.

This clonotype was picked up a small number of times. This chain joins TRBV18 and TRBJ1-5, with a possible D match to TRBD1 (5 bases). This CDR3 contains 14 residues. CDR1 KGHSH and CDR2 LQKENI come from the germline V gene. Trimming removed 2 bases at V and 9 bases at J, with 14 bases between. The CDR3 sequence: CASSPAGPDGPQHF. CDR3 sequence (DNA): TGTGCCAGCTCACCAGCAGGGCCCGATGGGCCCCAGCATTTT.

This chain links TRBV6-1 with TRBJ2-1, with TRBD2 matching 9 bases. V lost 6 bases, J lost 3 bases, and 15 bases stayed unmatched. Germline CDR1 is MNHNS and CDR2 is SASEGT. The CDR3 has 18 residues. DNA for the CDR3: TGTGCCAGCAGATCACTGCCTAGCGGGGATAGACACTACAATGAGCAGTTCTTC. It encodes CASRSLPSGDRHYNEQFF.

The table lists this clonotype with a few counts. The V and J genes are TRBV19 and TRBJ1-3, with D unresolved. Deletions cut 5 bases from V and 0 bases from J, with 11 bases between. Germline CDR1 reads LNHDA; CDR2 reads SQIVND (reference sequence). The CDR3 length is 15 residues. The DNA of the CDR3 is TGTGCCAGTAGTGCAGCAATCAGCTCTGGAAACACCATATATTTT. It yields the protein CASSAAISSGNTIYF.

In DNA form, the CDR3 reads TGCAGTGCCGGACGTGCGGCAGATACGCAGTATTTT. Protein: CSAGRAADTQYF. The rearrangement uses TRBV20-1 and TRBJ2-3; unclear D gene. Trimming stripped 6 bases from V and 4 bases from J, with 11 bases between. The CDR3 covers 12 residues. Germline V gene sequence: CDR1 DFQATT, CDR2 SNEGSKA (reference sequence).